Each of the 10 T cell receptor beta chains below was sequenced from the same sample in a study of cytomegalovirus exposure and HLA in healthy donors listed by TCRdb under 2017. The library was obtained by the immunoSEQ multiplex PCR assay. A mixture of 60 forward primers for TCR Vbeta segments and 13 reverse primers for TCR Jbeta segments was used in the multiplex PCR. TCRdb re-hosts the immuneACCESS table, in-frame sequences only. Its copies lack some clones; in the studies checked, an unresolved V gene accounts for under half of them, and the cause for the rest is not known. The sample records more than 85,000 clones, approximately 69% of which are singletons. The ten most abundant clones make up 1.2% of the sample. Sequencing was carried out using PBMCs. These receptors originate from a female donor in good health and CMV-seronegative.

V usage is TRBV4-1 and J usage is TRBJ2-2; D ambiguous. This CDR3 has 15 residues. Per germline, CDR1 MGHRA and CDR2 YSYEKL. Trimming took off 4 bases at V and 3 bases at J, with 12 bases between the two ends. The CDR3 is CASSPRSSDTGELFF. The CDR3 DNA follows: TGCGCCAGCAGCCCAAGGAGTTCTGACACCGGGGAGCTGTTTTTT.

The V and J genes are TRBV5-4 and TRBJ2-1; TRBD2 matches 9 bases. The germline CDR1 and CDR2 sequences are SGHNT and YYREEE (reference sequence). The CDR3 is 16 amino acids. Trimming at V came to 3 bases and at J to 9 bases, leaving 13 bases not matched to a gene. DNA for the CDR3: TGTGCCAGCAGCTCGCCGGGACTAGCAATTTTAGGTGAGCAGTTCTTC. Its protein product is CASSSPGLAILGEQFF.

The chain has TRBV5-1 and TRBJ2-3; the match to TRBD2 covers 8 bases. V was pared by 6 bases and J by 0 bases, with 3 bases of the junction left unmatched. Per the germline V gene, CDR1 is SGHRS and CDR2 is YFSETQ. The CDR3 has 14 residues. The CDR3 here is CASNPSGSTDTQYF. As DNA, the CDR3 is TGCGCCAGCAACCCTAGCGGGAGCACAGATACGCAGTATTTT.

This clone was recorded only once. The V and J genes are TRBV27 and TRBJ1-5; 11 nucleotides match TRBD1. The CDR3 is made up of 14 amino acids. The J segment lost 6 bases and the V segment lost 6 bases, leaving 4 bases of the junction unmatched. Germline V CDR1 and CDR2: MNHEY, SMNVEV (reference sequence). The CDR3 nucleotides are TGTGCCAGCAGGCCGGACAGGGGGCGTCAGCCCCAGCATTTT. Encoded protein: CASRPDRGRQPQHF.

This chain uses TRBV5-1 with TRBJ1-5, with unresolved D. The CDR3 loop spans 13 amino acids. Germline CDR1 and CDR2: SGHRS and YFSETQ. Deletions cut 0 bases from V and 5 bases from J, with 6 bases between. For the CDR3, the DNA is TGCGCCAGCAGCTTGGACAGTTATCAGCCCCAGCATTTT. This translates into CASSLDSYQPQHF.

V and J are TRBV29-1 and TRBJ2-5; 8 bases are shared with TRBD2. Germline V gene sequence: CDR1 SQVTM, CDR2 ANQGSEA. The CDR3 sequence is 18 residues long. Trimming took 1 base from V and 7 from J; bases not matched to a gene: 20. CDR3 loop: CSVEGSGAGDRPWGTQYF. The CDR3 nucleotides are TGCAGCGTTGAAGGAAGTGGAGCGGGAGATCGCCCGTGGGGGACCCAGTACTTC.

V is TRBV2 and J is TRBJ2-2; 9 nucleotides match TRBD1. The CDR3 length is 15 residues. Germline loops: CDR1 SNHLY, CDR2 FYNNEI. The V and J ends lost 6 bases and 4 bases, in that order; junction bases with no gene match: 6. The CDR3 DNA reads TGTGCCAGCAGGGGACAGGGCCAGTCCACCGGGGAGCTGTTTTTT. This sequence encodes CASRGQGQSTGELFF. Variable domain in full (rest from reference TRBV2 and TRBJ2-2): EPEVTQTPSHQVTQMGQEVILRCVPISNHLYFYWYRQILGQKVEFLVSFYNNEISEKSEIFDDQFSVERPDGSNFTLKIRSTKLEDSAMYFCASRGQGQSTGELFFGEGSRLTVL.

J is TRBJ2-7 and V is TRBV7-9; D remains ambiguous. Germline V gives CDR1 SEHNR, CDR2 FQNEAQ (reference sequence). The CDR3 spans 15 residues. V dropped 1 base and J dropped 5 bases, with 15 bases sitting between them. DNA of the CDR3: TGTGCCAGCAGCTTAGAAGGCAGCCTGGGCCACGAGCAGTACTTC. Protein product: CASSLEGSLGHEQYF.

V usage is TRBV6-1 and J usage is TRBJ1-1; 7 bases are a match to TRBD1. Germline trimming cut 5 bases from V and 6 bases from J; bases unmatched to any gene: 6. CDR1 is MNHNS, CDR2 SASEGT, per germline. The CDR3 is made up of 13 amino acids. The CDR3 reads CASSSGDSSEAFF. The CDR3, as DNA: TGTGCCAGCAGTTCCGGGGACAGCTCTGAAGCTTTCTTT.

This clone occurred once. The chain uses TRBV6-5 and TRBJ1-1, with D perhaps matching TRBD1 (5 bases). The CDR3 spans 14 residues. V gave up 4 bases and J gave up 2 bases, with 11 bases separating them. CDR1 and CDR2 (germline): MNHEY, SVGAGI. The CDR3 DNA reads TGTGCCAGCAGTTCGGGACTGTATAACACTGAAGCTTTCTTT. Translating gives CASSSGLYNTEAFF.